A selection of T cell receptor beta chains follows, all from one sample in a study of CD8 T cells in ankylosing spondylitis. TCRdb reprocessed the 5' RACE reads via MiXCR and lists one record per CDR3 protein. The profile shows some 39,000 distinct CDR3 sequences, under 15% of them singletons. The sequenced material came from synovial fluid, either unsorted or a sorted T cell fraction (not recorded which). These receptors all come from a male donor with ankylosing spondylitis. Each CDR3 is given with its conserved first and last residue. The D gene is left open where the match is weak. Part of the rows lack a size; the others show once, few, many or a class for expanded clones.

CDR3aa,CDR3nt,j_gene,v_gene,d_gene,abundance
CASSSGIYNEQFF,TGTGCCAGCAGTTCAGGGATCTACAATGAGCAGTTCTTC,TRBJ2-1,TRBV6-5,-,many
CSARDLLVSYEQYF,TGCAGTGCTAGAGATCTTCTAGTTTCTTACGAGCAGTACTTC,TRBJ2-7,TRBV20-1,-,few
CASSDDGSGSNEQFF,TGTGCCAGCAGTGACGATGGTAGCGGGAGCAATGAGCAGTTCTTC,TRBJ2-1,TRBV6-4,TRBD2,-
CASRGFLRDTEAFF,TGTGCCAGCAGGGGGTTCTTAAGGGACACTGAAGCTTTCTTT,TRBJ1-1,TRBV11-2,-,-
CASSLNRGTEKLFF,TGTGCCAGCAGTCTGAACAGGGGAACTGAAAAACTGTTTTTT,TRBJ1-4,TRBV2,TRBD1,few
CASSRTGKNPYEQYF,TGTGCCAGCAGCCGAACAGGGAAGAACCCCTACGAGCAGTACTTC,TRBJ2-7,TRBV9,-,few
CAISESIDRSSNQPQHF,TGTGCCATCAGTGAGTCGATTGACAGGAGTAGCAATCAGCCCCAGCATTTT,TRBJ1-5,TRBV10-3,-,-
CASSGGVGRRYNEQFF,TGTGCCAGCAGCGGGGGGGTCGGTCGACGATACAATGAGCAGTTCTTC,TRBJ2-1,TRBV28,TRBD2,many
CASSQILAGRPSNTGELFF,TGCGCCAGCAGCCAAATTCTAGCGGGTCGCCCTTCGAACACCGGGGAGCTGTTTTTT,TRBJ2-2,TRBV4-3,TRBD2,-
CASSPPRTGLSNQPQHF,TGTGCCAGCTCACCACCGCGAACAGGGCTTAGCAATCAGCCCCAGCATTTT,TRBJ1-5,TRBV18,-,-
CASSHPGQGLNEQFF,TGCGCCAGCAGCCATCCGGGACAGGGGTTAAATGAGCAGTTCTTC,TRBJ2-1,TRBV4-1,TRBD1,-
CSARQMAGTGNSPLHF,TGCAGTGCTAGACAAATGGCCGGGACAGGGAATTCACCCCTCCACTTT,TRBJ1-6,TRBV20-1,TRBD1,many
CASSVRTEDYEQYF,TGTGCCAGCAGTGTCCGGACAGAGGACTACGAGCAGTACTTC,TRBJ2-7,TRBV28,-,few
CSARGRVQETQYF,TGCAGTGCTAGGGGACGGGTACAAGAGACCCAGTACTTC,TRBJ2-5,TRBV20-1,-,-
CASSLAVPLNTGELFF,TGTGCCAGCAGCTTAGCGGTGCCATTAAACACCGGGGAGCTGTTTTTT,TRBJ2-2,TRBV28,-,medium-sized
CASSLAVRRAYEQYF,TGTGCCAGTAGCTTAGCGGTACGGAGAGCCTACGAGCAGTACTTC,TRBJ2-7,TRBV7-8,-,-
CASSLDLGVTQYF,TGTGCCAGCAGCCTAGATTTGGGGGTTACGCAGTATTTT,TRBJ2-3,TRBV9,-,-
CASSIAMFAVETQYF,TGTGCCAGCAGCATAGCAATGTTTGCGGTGGAGACCCAGTACTTC,TRBJ2-5,TRBV11-2,-,few
CSASPFGEQYF,TGCAGTGCTAGCCCCTTCGGGGAGCAGTACTTC,TRBJ2-7,TRBV20-1,-,-
CASSVSGAAYEQYF,TGTGCCAGCAGCGTAAGCGGGGCTGCCTACGAGCAGTACTTC,TRBJ2-7,TRBV9,TRBD2,few
CASSPTTSGSWEQFF,TGTGCCAGCAGCCCGACGACTAGCGGCTCTTGGGAGCAGTTCTTC,TRBJ2-1,TRBV3-1,TRBD2,once
CASRTTGSDAYNEQFF,TGTGCCAGCAGAACGACAGGGTCAGACGCCTACAATGAGCAGTTCTTC,TRBJ2-1,TRBV27,TRBD1,many
CASSPPRQRRYEQYF,TGTGCCAGCAGCCCCCCCAGGCAGCGTAGGTACGAGCAGTACTTC,TRBJ2-7,TRBV7-2,-,few
CAINQQGSAYEQYF,TGTGCCATCAATCAACAGGGGTCGGCTTACGAGCAGTACTTC,TRBJ2-7,TRBV10-3,TRBD1,-
CASSSLGDTQYF,TGTGCCAGCAGTTCGCTTGGAGATACGCAGTATTTT,TRBJ2-3,TRBV27,-,few
CASTGGQGYNEQFF,TGTGCCAGCACAGGGGGACAGGGCTACAATGAGCAGTTCTTC,TRBJ2-1,TRBV6-1,TRBD1,many
CASEEYGYTF,TGTGCCAGCGAGGAATATGGCTACACCTTC,TRBJ1-2,TRBV6-1,-,few
CASSSPRQGDAGANVLTF,TGTGCCAGCAGTTCACCGCGACAGGGTGACGCTGGGGCCAACGTCCTGACTTTC,TRBJ2-6,TRBV6-2/TRBV6-3,TRBD1,-
CASSETLAGGETQYF,TGTGCCAGCAGTGAGACACTAGCGGGAGGAGAGACCCAGTACTTC,TRBJ2-5,TRBV2,TRBD2,few
CASSLVASGQTYNEQFF,TGTGCCAGCAGCTTAGTTGCTTCGGGACAGACCTACAATGAGCAGTTCTTC,TRBJ2-1,TRBV7-8,TRBD1,-
CASSDKGARTEAFF,TGTGCCAGCAGTGACAAGGGGGCGCGCACTGAAGCTTTCTTT,TRBJ1-1,TRBV6-1,TRBD1,few
CSARGGREGLYEQYF,TGCAGTGCTAGAGGGGGGCGGGAGGGTCTGTACGAGCAGTACTTC,TRBJ2-7,TRBV20-1,TRBD2,many
CASSQGYGYTF,TGCGCCAGCAGCCAGGGATATGGCTACACCTTC,TRBJ1-2,TRBV4-3,-,few
CASTAGTGDQPQHF,TGTGCCAGCACCGCCGGGACGGGGGATCAGCCCCAGCATTTT,TRBJ1-5,TRBV27,-,-
CASSIGQQTLSQLAKNIQYF,TGTGCCAGTAGTATAGGCCAGCAAACCCTGTCTCAGTTAGCCAAAAACATTCAGTACTTC,TRBJ2-4,TRBV19,-,-
CATSRVAGEYNEQFF,TGTGCCACCAGCAGAGTAGCGGGGGAGTACAATGAGCAGTTCTTC,TRBJ2-1,TRBV15,TRBD2,many
CASSAAGGPPGELFF,TGTGCCAGCAGCGCAGCGGGGGGGCCTCCCGGGGAGCTGTTTTTT,TRBJ2-2,TRBV2,TRBD2,-
CASSILGLAGVADTQYF,TGTGCCAGTAGTATACTGGGACTAGCGGGAGTGGCAGATACGCAGTATTTT,TRBJ2-3,TRBV19,TRBD2,-
CASSLRWSTGRDTQYF,TGTGCCAGCAGCTTAAGGTGGTCTACAGGAAGGGATACGCAGTATTTT,TRBJ2-3,TRBV13,-,many
CASGGRGISYEQYF,TGTGCCAGCGGGGGTCGGGGGATCTCCTACGAGCAGTACTTC,TRBJ2-7,TRBV6-2/TRBV6-3,-,few
CSVEDRGYEQFF,TGCAGCGTTGAAGATCGCGGGTACGAGCAGTTCTTC,TRBJ2-1,TRBV29-1,-,few
CASIIASGGAGGLTGELFF,TGTGCCAGCATCATAGCCTCCGGGGGAGCGGGAGGGCTCACCGGGGAGCTGTTTTTT,TRBJ2-2,TRBV19,TRBD2,few
CASSGTTGAGGETQYF,TGTGCCAGCAGCGGCACAACAGGGGCCGGGGGCGAGACCCAGTACTTC,TRBJ2-5,TRBV7-9,-,-
CASSDSIASGSDTQYF,TGTGCCAGCAGTGACTCGATAGCGTCGGGGTCAGATACGCAGTATTTT,TRBJ2-3,TRBV6-4,-,few
CASRVGSRGYSNQPQHF,TGTGCCAGCCGGGTCGGGTCCCGGGGCTATAGCAATCAGCCCCAGCATTTT,TRBJ1-5,TRBV6-2/TRBV6-3,-,many
CASSWTGAAHYNEQFF,TGCGCCAGCAGCTGGACGGGAGCGGCCCACTACAATGAGCAGTTCTTC,TRBJ2-1,TRBV5-1,-,-
CASSPLTMNEQFF,TGTGCCAGCAGTCCCCTTACGATGAATGAGCAGTTCTTC,TRBJ2-1,TRBV27,-,few
CASSLVWREDGELFF,TGTGCCAGCAGCTTAGTGTGGCGGGAGGACGGGGAGCTGTTTTTT,TRBJ2-2,TRBV11-2,TRBD2,-
CASSSHRDRYGYTF,TGTGCCAGCAGTTCCCACAGGGACCGCTATGGCTACACCTTC,TRBJ1-2,TRBV28,-,-
CASSNWGRCDTYEQYF,TGTGCCAGCAGCAATTGGGGCAGATGCGACACCTACGAGCAGTACTTC,TRBJ2-7,TRBV21-1,-,few
CASSWGQGSYNEQFF,TGTGCCAGCAGTTGGGGACAGGGATCCTACAATGAGCAGTTCTTC,TRBJ2-1,TRBV6-2/TRBV6-3,TRBD1,-
CASSQDQGAYGDTQYF,TGTGCCAGCAGCCAAGATCAAGGGGCTTATGGAGATACGCAGTATTTT,TRBJ2-3,TRBV14,-,few
CASSTTRQTDTQYF,TGTGCCAGTAGTACGACTAGACAAACAGATACGCAGTATTTT,TRBJ2-3,TRBV19,-,few
CASSRTRDVEKLFF,TGTGCCAGCAGTCGGACGAGAGATGTGGAAAAACTGTTTTTT,TRBJ1-4,TRBV7-9,-,many
CASSWDRDRSYEQYF,TGTGCCAGCAGTTGGGACAGGGATCGCTCCTACGAGCAGTACTTC,TRBJ2-7,TRBV28,TRBD1,-
CASSLKETQYF,TGTGCCAGCAGTTTAAAAGAGACCCAGTACTTC,TRBJ2-5,TRBV27,-,medium-sized
CASSLGGRVRGTDTQYF,TGTGCCAGCAGCTTAGGCGGGCGGGTTCGTGGCACAGATACGCAGTATTTT,TRBJ2-3,TRBV7-2,-,-